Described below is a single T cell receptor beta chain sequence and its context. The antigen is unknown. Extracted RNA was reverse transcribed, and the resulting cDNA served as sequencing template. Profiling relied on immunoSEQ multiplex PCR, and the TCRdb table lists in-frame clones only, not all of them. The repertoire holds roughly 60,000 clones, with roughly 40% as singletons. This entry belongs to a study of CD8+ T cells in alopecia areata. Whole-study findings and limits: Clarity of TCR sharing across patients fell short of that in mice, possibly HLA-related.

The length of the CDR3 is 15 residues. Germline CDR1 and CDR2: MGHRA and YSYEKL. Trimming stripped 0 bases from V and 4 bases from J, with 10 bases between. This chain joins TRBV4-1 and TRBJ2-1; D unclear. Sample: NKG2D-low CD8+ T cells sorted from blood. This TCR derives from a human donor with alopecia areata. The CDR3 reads CASSQDRPEYNEQFF. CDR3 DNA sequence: TGCGCCAGCAGCCAAGATCGACCCGAATACAATGAGCAGTTCTTC.